A single sample gave rise to the 17 T cell receptor beta chains below, sequenced in a study of prognosis after radiotherapy for stage I lung cancer. The study amplified the TCR beta CDR3 region from genomic DNA. This amplification was carried out by two rounds of multiplex PCR. For every TRBV and TRBJ gene, a specific primer was used in first-round PCR. Using its own MiXCR run on the multiplex PCR reads, TCRdb lists one record per CDR3 protein. The table records around 51,000 distinct CDR3 sequences, less than 35% of them present only once. The sample in question was PBMCs, obtained before or after stereotactic body radiation therapy (not recorded which). The origin of the receptors is a donor aged 50 or older with non-small cell lung cancer.

The table lists this clonotype with many counts. In nucleotides, the CDR3 is TGTGCCAGCAGCCCGGGACAGAAAGAGACCCAGTACTTC. It encodes CASSPGQKETQYF. V gene TRBV6-1 combines with J gene TRBJ2-5, with 7 positions matching TRBD1. The CDR3 runs 13 residues. Germline V gene data show CDR1 as MNHNS and CDR2 as SASEGT. J gave up 3 bases and V 6 bases, and 4 bases lay outside the gene matches.

This clonotype has ten or more counts. V is TRBV5-6 and J is TRBJ2-7; D not certain. CDR3 length: 14 residues. The V gene lost 2 bases and the J gene lost 0 bases, with 9 bases spanning the gap. Germline CDR1 is SGHDT and CDR2 is YYEEEE. The CDR3 nucleotides read TGTGCCAGCAGCTTTGGTCAAAACTCCTACGAGCAGTACTTC. As protein: CASSFGQNSYEQYF.

This clonotype was observed many times. The chain combines TRBV5-1 with TRBJ1-1; D may be TRBD1 (6 bases). The CDR3 runs to 14 residues. CDR1 is SGHRS and CDR2 is YFSETQ in the germline V gene. Trimming stripped 2 bases from V and 1 base from J, with 9 bases between. CDR3 sequence: CASSLGGANTEAFF. CDR3 DNA: TGCGCCAGCAGCTTAGGGGGAGCGAACACTGAAGCTTTCTTT.

This clonotype was found many times. CDR3 nucleotide sequence: TGTGCCAGCAGCTTAGCCCCTAGCGGCACAGATACGCAGTATTTT. The encoded protein is CASSLAPSGTDTQYF. The chain recombines TRBV7-2 with TRBJ2-3; D might be TRBD2 (6 bases). The CDR3 spans 15 residues. The V gene's germline CDR1 is SGHTA and CDR2 FQGNSA. The V end lost 0 bases, the J end lost 1 base, and 8 bases lay between the germline ends.

This clonotype was detected ten times or more. The chain has TRBV5-1 and TRBJ2-7; D assignment may be TRBD1 or TRBD2 (6 bases each). Germline lookup yields CDR1 SGHRS and CDR2 YFSETQ. The CDR3 is 15 amino acids. Trimming removed 7 bases at V and 0 bases at J, with 17 bases between. CDR3 amino acids: CASLAGDGSSYEQYF. The CDR3 region has the DNA TGCGCCAGCCTAGCAGGGGACGGGAGCTCCTACGAGCAGTACTTC.

This clonotype was recorded many times. The DNA of the CDR3 is TGTGCCAGCAGCCAAACTGGGACAGGGTATCTCCACTTT. Translated, it gives CASSQTGTGYLHF. This chain uses TRBV12-3 or TRBV12-4 with TRBJ1-6; 9 bases align to TRBD1. This CDR3 contains 13 residues. Trimming took 6 bases from V and 16 from J; bases not matched to a gene: 10.

The chain links TRBV5-1 to TRBJ2-7; 10 nucleotides match TRBD1. Germline trimming cut 0 bases from V and 5 bases from J; bases unmatched to any gene: 2. This CDR3 has 14 residues. In germline, CDR1 is SGHRS, CDR2 YFSETQ. The CDR3 loop reads CASSLGQGAHEQYF. The CDR3 nucleotides read TGCGCCAGCAGCTTGGGACAGGGGGCCCACGAGCAGTACTTC.

The V call is TRBV28, the J call TRBJ2-7; 13 bases fit TRBD2. Germline values: CDR1 MDHEN, CDR2 SYDVKM. J was trimmed by 0 bases and V by 6 bases; bases with no gene match: 2. There are 15 residues in the CDR3. The CDR3 nucleotides are TGTGCCAGCAGCGGGACTAGCGGGATCTCCTACGAGCAGTACTTC. Translation gives CASSGTSGISYEQYF.

This clonotype was found many times. Here the CDR3 DNA reads TGTGCCAGCAGCCCCGGGAGGAGTGGGGAGACCCAGTACTTC. Translation: CASSPGRSGETQYF. The chain employs TRBV5-4 and TRBJ2-5; 7 nucleotides align to TRBD2. Germline-derived CDR1 and CDR2 are SGHNT and YYREEE (reference sequence). After removal of 4 bases from V and 5 bases from J, the junction contained 8 bases not matched to a gene. There are 14 residues in the CDR3. Looking up the rest from reference TRBV5-4 and TRBJ2-5 gives the full variable domain: ETGVTQSPTHLIKTRGQQVTLRCSSQSGHNTVSWYQQALGQGPQFIFQYYREEENGRGNFPPRFSGLQFPNYSSELNVNALELDDSALYLCASSPGRSGETQYFGPGTRLLVL.

This clonotype occurred many times. The chain recombines TRBV3-1 with TRBJ1-1; weak D call: TRBD1 (6 bases). Germline assignment: CDR1 LGHDT and CDR2 YNNKEL (reference sequence). The CDR3 runs 17 residues. Deletions cut 0 bases from V and 1 base from J, with 15 bases between. The CDR3 spells CASSQDRGRGPNTEAFF. In nucleotides, the CDR3 is TGTGCCAGCAGCCAAGATCGTGGCAGGGGCCCGAACACTGAAGCTTTCTTT.

At least ten counts were recorded for this clonotype. V and J are TRBV5-1 and TRBJ1-6; 11 bases agree with TRBD1. The CDR3 spans 15 residues. The V segment lost 5 bases and the J segment 10 bases; nucleotides outside the gene matches: 8. Germline-derived CDR1 and CDR2 are SGHRS and YFSETQ. The CDR3, as DNA: TGCGCCAGCAGTGAGACGGACAGGGGGCGGTCACCCCTCCACTTT. It encodes CASSETDRGRSPLHF.

This clonotype showed up many times. V and J are TRBV7-2 and TRBJ1-1; D is possibly TRBD1 (6 bases). The V gene lost 0 bases and the J gene lost 7 bases, with 9 bases spanning the gap. The germline V gene has CDR1 SGHTA and CDR2 FQGNSA. The CDR3 has 13 residues. The CDR3 is CASSLAGAREAFF. The CDR3 DNA reads as TGTGCCAGCAGCTTAGCGGGGGCGCGTGAAGCTTTCTTT. Based on the CDR3 plus reference TRBV7-2 and TRBJ1-1, the full variable domain is GAGVSQSPSNKVTEKGKDVELRCDPISGHTALYWYRQSLGQGLEFLIYFQGNSAPDKSGLPSDRFSAERTGGSVSTLTIQRTQQEDSAVYLCASSLAGAREAFFGQGTRLTVV.

This clonotype was found many times. A junction end diverges from the germline sequence, so it may reflect a read error. The chain couples TRBV6-1 to TRBJ1-2; D ambiguous. In germline, CDR1 is MNHNS, CDR2 SASEGT. This CDR3 is 15 amino acids long. The CDR3 DNA reads as TGTGCCAGCAGTGAGGCGTCAGCACACGACTATGGCCACACCTTC. It encodes CASSEASAHDYGHTF.

On this clonotype: A read error may be the cause here, since a much bigger clone is one base away. This rearrangement joins TRBV6-2 or TRBV6-3 to TRBJ2-3; 7 positions agree with TRBD2. The CDR3 consists of 14 residues. The germline V gene has CDR1 MNHEY and CDR2 SVGEGT. The chain's CDR3 is CASGYAGVADTQYF. DNA of the CDR3: TGTGCCAGCGGTTACGCGGGAGTAGCAGATACGCAGTATTTT.

This clonotype was counted ten times or more. The chain employs TRBV20-1 and TRBJ1-1; D is ambiguous. There are 12 residues in the CDR3. The V end lost 3 bases, the J end lost 7 bases, and 12 bases lay between the germline ends. The germline CDR1 and CDR2 sequences are DFQATT and SNEGSKA (reference sequence). The CDR3 nucleotides read TGCAGTGCTAGCGAGGTGGCAGGTGAAGCTTTCTTT. It yields the protein CSASEVAGEAFF.

For the CDR3, the DNA is TGTGCCAGCAGCCAGGAATCGGGGGGCTACGAGCAGTACTTC. Encoded protein: CASSQESGGYEQYF. The rearrangement joins TRBV7-2 to TRBJ2-7; TRBD2 matches at 7 bases. This CDR3 comprises 14 residues. V was pared by 5 bases and J by 3 bases, with 7 bases of the junction left unmatched. Germline lookup yields CDR1 SGHTA and CDR2 FQGNSA.

Of note for this clonotype: Compared with germline, one end of the junction differs, possibly owing to a read error. The V call is TRBV19, the J call TRBJ1-1; possible D gene TRBD1, 6 bases. The CDR3 loop spans 13 amino acids. Germline V gene data show CDR1 as LNHDA and CDR2 as SQIVND (reference sequence). The DNA for the CDR3 is TGTGCCATTAGTATCTTGGGGGGCACAGAAGCTTTCTTT. Its protein product is CAISILGGTEAFF.